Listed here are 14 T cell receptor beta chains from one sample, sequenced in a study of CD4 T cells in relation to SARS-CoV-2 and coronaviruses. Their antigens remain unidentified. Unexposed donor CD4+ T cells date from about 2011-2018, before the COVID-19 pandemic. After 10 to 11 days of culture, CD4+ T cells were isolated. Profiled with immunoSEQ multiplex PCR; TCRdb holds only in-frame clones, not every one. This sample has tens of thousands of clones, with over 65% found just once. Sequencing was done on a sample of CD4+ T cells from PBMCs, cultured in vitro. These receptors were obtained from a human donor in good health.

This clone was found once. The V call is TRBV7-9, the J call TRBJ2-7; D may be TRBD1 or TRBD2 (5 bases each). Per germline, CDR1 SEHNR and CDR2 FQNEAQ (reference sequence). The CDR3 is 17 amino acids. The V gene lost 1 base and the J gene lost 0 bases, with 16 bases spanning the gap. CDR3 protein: CASSLGGGLGISYEQYF. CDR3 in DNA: TGTGCCAGCAGCTTAGGGGGCGGGCTGGGGATCTCCTACGAGCAGTACTTC.

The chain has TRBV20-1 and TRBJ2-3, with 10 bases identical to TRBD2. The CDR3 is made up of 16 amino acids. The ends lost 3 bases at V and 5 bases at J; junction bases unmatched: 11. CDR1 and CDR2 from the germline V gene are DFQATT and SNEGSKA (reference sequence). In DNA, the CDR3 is TGCAGTGCTAGTCCGTCTAGCGGGAGTATATTAGATACGCAGTATTTT. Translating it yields CSASPSSGSILDTQYF.

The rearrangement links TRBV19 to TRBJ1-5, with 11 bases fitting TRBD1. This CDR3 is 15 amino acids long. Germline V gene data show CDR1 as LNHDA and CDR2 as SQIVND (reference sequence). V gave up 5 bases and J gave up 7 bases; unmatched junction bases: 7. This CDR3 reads CASSPGTGGRQPQHF. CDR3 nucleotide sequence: TGTGCCAGTAGTCCAGGGACAGGGGGTCGGCAGCCCCAGCATTTT.

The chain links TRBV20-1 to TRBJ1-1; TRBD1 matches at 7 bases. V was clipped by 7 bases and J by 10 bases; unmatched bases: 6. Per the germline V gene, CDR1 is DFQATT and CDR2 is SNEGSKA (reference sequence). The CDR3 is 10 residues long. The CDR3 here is CSVWAGGAFF. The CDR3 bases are TGCAGTGTATGGGCAGGGGGAGCTTTCTTT.

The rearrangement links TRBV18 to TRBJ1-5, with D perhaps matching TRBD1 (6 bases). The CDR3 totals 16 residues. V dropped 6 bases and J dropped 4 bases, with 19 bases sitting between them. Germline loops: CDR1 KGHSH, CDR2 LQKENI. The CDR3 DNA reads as TGTGCCAGCTCGCAGGGGACACAAGTTTTAAATCAGCCCCAGCATTTT. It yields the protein CASSQGTQVLNQPQHF.

The DNA of the CDR3 is TGTGCCACCGCCCCCGGGACTAGCGGTACCTCTGGGGCCAACGTCCTGACTTTC. Amino acid sequence: CATAPGTSGTSGANVLTF. V usage is TRBV24-1 and J usage is TRBJ2-6, with 11 bases matching TRBD2. The trim removed 9 bases at V and 0 bases at J, leaving 9 bases unmatched. Germline assignment: CDR1 KGHDR and CDR2 SFDVKD. CDR3 size: 18 residues.

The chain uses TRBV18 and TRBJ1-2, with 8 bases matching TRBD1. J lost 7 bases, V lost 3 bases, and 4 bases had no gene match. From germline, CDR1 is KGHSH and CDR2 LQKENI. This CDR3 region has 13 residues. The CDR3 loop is CASSPETGVGYTF. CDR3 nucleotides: TGTGCCAGCTCACCGGAGACAGGGGTTGGCTACACCTTC. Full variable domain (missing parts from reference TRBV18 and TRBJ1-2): NAGVMQNPRHLVRRRGQEARLRCSPMKGHSHVYWYRQLPEEGLKFMVYLQKENIIDESGMPKERFSAEFPKEGPSILRIQQVVRGDSAAYFCASSPETGVGYTFGSGTRLTVV.

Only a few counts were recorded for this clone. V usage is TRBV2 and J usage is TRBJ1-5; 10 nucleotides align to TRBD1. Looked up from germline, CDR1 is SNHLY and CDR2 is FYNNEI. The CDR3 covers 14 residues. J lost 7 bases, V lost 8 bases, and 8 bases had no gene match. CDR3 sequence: CASHGTGDGQPQHF. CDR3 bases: TGTGCCAGCCATGGGACAGGGGACGGGCAGCCCCAGCATTTT.

The CDR3 bases are TGTGCCAGCAGCCACGGGGGAGAAGCTTTCTTT. Its protein is CASSHGGEAFF. This chain uses TRBV3-1 (or the pseudogene TRBV3-2) with TRBJ1-1; TRBD1 is a possible D gene (5 bases). Germline V gives CDR1 LGHDT, CDR2 YNNKEL (reference sequence). Trimming removed 3 bases at V and 8 bases at J, with 7 bases between. The CDR3 covers 11 residues.

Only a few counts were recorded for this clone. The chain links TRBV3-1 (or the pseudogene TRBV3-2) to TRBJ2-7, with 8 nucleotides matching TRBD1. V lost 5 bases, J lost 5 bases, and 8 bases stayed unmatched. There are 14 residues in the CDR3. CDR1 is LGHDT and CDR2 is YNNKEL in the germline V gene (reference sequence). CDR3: CASSKGQGANEQYF. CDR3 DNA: TGTGCCAGCAGCAAAGGACAGGGTGCTAACGAGCAGTACTTC.

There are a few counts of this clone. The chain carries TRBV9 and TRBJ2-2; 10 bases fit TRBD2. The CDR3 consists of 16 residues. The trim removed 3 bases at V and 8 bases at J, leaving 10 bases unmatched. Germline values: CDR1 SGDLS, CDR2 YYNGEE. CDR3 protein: CASSAALAGAGGELFF. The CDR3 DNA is TGTGCCAGCAGCGCGGCGCTAGCGGGAGCAGGAGGGGAGCTGTTTTTT.

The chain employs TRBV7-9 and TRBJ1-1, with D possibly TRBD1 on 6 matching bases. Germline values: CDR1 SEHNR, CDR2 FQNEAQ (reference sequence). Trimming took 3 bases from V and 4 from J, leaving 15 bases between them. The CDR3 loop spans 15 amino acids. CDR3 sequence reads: CASSLGGGGGTEAFF. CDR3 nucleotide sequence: TGTGCCAGCAGCTTGGGTGGGGGGGGCGGCACTGAAGCTTTCTTT.

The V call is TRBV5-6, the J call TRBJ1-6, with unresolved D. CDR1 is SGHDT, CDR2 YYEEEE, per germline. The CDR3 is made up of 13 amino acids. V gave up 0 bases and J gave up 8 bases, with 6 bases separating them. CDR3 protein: CASSLGEDSPLHF. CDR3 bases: TGTGCCAGCAGCTTGGGGGAGGATTCACCCCTCCACTTT.

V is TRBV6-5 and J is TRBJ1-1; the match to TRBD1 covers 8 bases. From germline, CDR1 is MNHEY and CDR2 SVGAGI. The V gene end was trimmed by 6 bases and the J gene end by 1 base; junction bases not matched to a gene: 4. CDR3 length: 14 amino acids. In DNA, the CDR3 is TGTGCCAGCAGCTCACAGGGGGGGAACACTGAAGCTTTCTTT. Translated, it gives CASSSQGGNTEAFF.